The 9 T cell receptor beta chains reported below all come from one sample, sequenced in a study of OX40 agonist ivuxolimab in advanced cancers. TCRdb keeps only in-frame clones here, not all; method: immunoSEQ multiplex PCR. Seen here are more than 60,000 clones, approximately 84% observed once, and the top ten hold 3.5% to 5%. The specimen was CD4+ or CD8+ T cells sorted from blood, collected in a trial of the OX40 agonist ivuxolimab. The receptors here all came from an adult with an advanced solid tumor such as melanoma, head and neck, liver or kidney cancer.

The genes are TRBV6-1 and TRBJ2-1; a possible D gene is TRBD1 (5 bases). The ends were cut back, 6 bases at V and 5 bases at J, with 8 bases in the middle. The CDR3 has 12 amino acids. Germline CDR1 MNHNS, CDR2 SASEGT. CDR3 DNA sequence: TGTGCCAGCAGCCTACAGGACAATGAGCAGTTCTTC. Its protein is CASSLQDNEQFF.

The chain has TRBV27 and TRBJ1-1; tentatively, D is TRBD1 (5 bases). The CDR3 has 15 residues. CDR1 and CDR2 (germline): MNHEY, SMNVEV (reference sequence). The V end lost 6 bases, the J end lost 3 bases, and 17 bases lay between the germline ends. The CDR3 sequence: CASRRQGYRDTEAFF. DNA of the CDR3: TGTGCCAGCAGAAGGCAGGGTTACCGGGACACTGAAGCTTTCTTT.

The gene calls are TRBV5-1 and TRBJ2-3; tentatively, D is TRBD1 (7 bases). From germline, CDR1 is SGHRS and CDR2 YFSETQ. The CDR3 is 14 residues long. The V gene lost 4 bases and the J gene lost 6 bases, with 15 bases spanning the gap. The DNA of the CDR3 is TGCGCCAGCAGCCTACAGGGGACTCCGGATACGCAGTATTTT. Amino acids: CASSLQGTPDTQYF.

The chain recombines TRBV5-1 with TRBJ1-2; 11 bases match TRBD1. Germline loops: CDR1 SGHRS, CDR2 YFSETQ. The CDR3 contains 15 residues. The V and J ends lost 4 bases and 8 bases, in that order; junction bases with no gene match: 10. The CDR3 region has the DNA TGCGCCAGCAGCATCCGGACAGGGGGCGATGACGGCTACACCTTC. The encoded protein is CASSIRTGGDDGYTF.

This clone occurred a few times. This sequence joins TRBV19 and TRBJ2-2; 7 bases align to TRBD1. Germline values: CDR1 LNHDA, CDR2 SQIVND (reference sequence). The CDR3 is 15 amino acids. Trimming removed 5 bases from V and 6 bases from J; junction bases left unmatched: 9. The CDR3 here is CASSPAGGWAGELFF. CDR3 DNA sequence: TGTGCCAGTAGTCCCGCAGGGGGATGGGCCGGGGAGCTGTTTTTT.

The V and J genes are TRBV4-2 and TRBJ2-3; 9 nucleotides align to TRBD2. CDR1 and CDR2 from the germline V gene are LGHNA and YNFKEQ. This CDR3 region has 18 residues. V gave up 1 base and J gave up 2 bases; unmatched junction bases: 10. In nucleotides, the CDR3 is TGTGCCAGCAGCCAAGGGCTAGCGGGGTCCTCCCTCACAGATACGCAGTATTTT. Protein product: CASSQGLAGSSLTDTQYF.

The chain is built from TRBV7-9 and TRBJ1-2; possibly TRBD1 for D (5 bases). Looked up from germline, CDR1 is SEHNR and CDR2 is FQNEAQ (reference sequence). Trimming took off 4 bases at V and 4 bases at J, with 19 bases between the two ends. The CDR3 consists of 16 residues. The CDR3 nucleotides are TGTGCCAGCAGCTCCGGGGGACCGCGGGGGGGCTATGGCTACACCTTC. Its translation: CASSSGGPRGGYGYTF.

The V gene is TRBV9, the J gene TRBJ2-2, with a weak D call TRBD2 (5 bases). The V gene's germline CDR1 is SGDLS and CDR2 YYNGEE. Deletions cut 7 bases from V and 6 bases from J, with 19 bases between. This CDR3 comprises 15 residues. CDR3 residues: CASAFGIDLAGELFF. The CDR3 coding sequence is TGTGCCAGCGCATTCGGGATCGACTTGGCCGGGGAGCTGTTTTTT. Full variable domain (missing parts from reference TRBV9 and TRBJ2-2): DSGVTQTPKHLITATGQRVTLRCSPRSGDLSVYWYQQSLDQGLQFLIQYYNGEERAKGNILERFSAQQFPDLHSELNLSSLELGDSALYFCASAFGIDLAGELFFGEGSRLTVL.

CDR3 in DNA: TGCGCCAGCAGCCAAGATAGGGGGACGACAGGGAACACTGAAGCTTTCTTT. This gives the protein CASSQDRGTTGNTEAFF. V gene TRBV4-1 combines with J gene TRBJ1-1; D is possibly TRBD1 (6 bases). The V gene's germline CDR1 is MGHRA and CDR2 YSYEKL. This CDR3 region has 17 residues. The germline V and J ends were trimmed by 0 bases and 1 base, with 15 bases remaining between them.